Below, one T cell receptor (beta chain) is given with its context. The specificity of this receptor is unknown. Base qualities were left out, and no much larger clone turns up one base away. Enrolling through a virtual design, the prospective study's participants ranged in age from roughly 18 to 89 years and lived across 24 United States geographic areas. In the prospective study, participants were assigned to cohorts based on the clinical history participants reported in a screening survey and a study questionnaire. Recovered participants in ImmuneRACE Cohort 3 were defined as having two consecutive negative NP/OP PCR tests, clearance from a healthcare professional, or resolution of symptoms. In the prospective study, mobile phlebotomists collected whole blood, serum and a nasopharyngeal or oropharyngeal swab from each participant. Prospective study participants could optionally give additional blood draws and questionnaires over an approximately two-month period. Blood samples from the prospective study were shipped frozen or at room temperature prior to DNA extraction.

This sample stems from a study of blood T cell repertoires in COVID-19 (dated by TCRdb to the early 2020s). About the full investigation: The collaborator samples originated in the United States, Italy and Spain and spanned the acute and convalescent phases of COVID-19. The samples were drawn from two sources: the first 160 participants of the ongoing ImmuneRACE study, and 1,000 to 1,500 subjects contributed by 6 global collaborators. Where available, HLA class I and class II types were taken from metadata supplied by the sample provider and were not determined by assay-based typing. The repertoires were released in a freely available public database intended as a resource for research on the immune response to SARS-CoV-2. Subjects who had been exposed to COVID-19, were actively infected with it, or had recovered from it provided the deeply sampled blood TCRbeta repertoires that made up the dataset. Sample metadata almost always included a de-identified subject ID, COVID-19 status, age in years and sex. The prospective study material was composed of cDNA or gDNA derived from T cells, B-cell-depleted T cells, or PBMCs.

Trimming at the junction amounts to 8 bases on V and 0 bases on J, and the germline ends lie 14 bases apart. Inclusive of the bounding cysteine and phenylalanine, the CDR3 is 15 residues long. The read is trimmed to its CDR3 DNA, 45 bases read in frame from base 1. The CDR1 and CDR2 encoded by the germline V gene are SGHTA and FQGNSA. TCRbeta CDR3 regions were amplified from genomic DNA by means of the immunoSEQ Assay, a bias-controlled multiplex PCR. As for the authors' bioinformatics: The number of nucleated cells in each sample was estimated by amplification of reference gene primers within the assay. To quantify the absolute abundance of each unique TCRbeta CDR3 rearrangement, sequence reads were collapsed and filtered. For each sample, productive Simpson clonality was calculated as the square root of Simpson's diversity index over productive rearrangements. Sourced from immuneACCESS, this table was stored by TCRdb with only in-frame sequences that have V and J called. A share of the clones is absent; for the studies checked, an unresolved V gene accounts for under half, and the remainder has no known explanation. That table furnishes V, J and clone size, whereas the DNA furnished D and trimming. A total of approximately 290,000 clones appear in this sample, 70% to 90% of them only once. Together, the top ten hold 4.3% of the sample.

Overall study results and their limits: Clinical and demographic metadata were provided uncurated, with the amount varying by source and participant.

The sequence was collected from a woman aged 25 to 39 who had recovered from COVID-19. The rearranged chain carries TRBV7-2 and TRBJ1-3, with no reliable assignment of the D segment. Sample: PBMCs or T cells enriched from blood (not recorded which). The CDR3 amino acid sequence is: CASSPSPGSGNTIYF. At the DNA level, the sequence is TGTGCCAGCTCCCCTTCACCGGGCTCTGGAAACACCATATATTTT.